This T cell receptor beta chain was profiled in a study of T cell clonotyping in hematopoietic cell transplantation. V was pared by 10 bases and J by 5 bases, with 15 bases between. This CDR3 comprises 12 residues. The germline CDR1 and CDR2 sequences are MGHDK and SYGVNS. A remark on this clone: Its antigen remains unknown.

The table came from immunoSEQ multiplex PCR; TCRdb's copy has only in-frame clones and leaves some out. The sample holds 15,000 to 20,000 clones, 61% seen once. Study results and caveats: Recipient TCR diversity dropped after transplant; expanded clonotypes rose from day 30 to 180.

Here the sequenced sample was PBMCs, taken 30 days after allogeneic stem cell transplant. This receptor was obtained from a male patient between 45 and 60 years old who had an allogeneic stem cell transplant from an unrelated donor, so T cells may come from the graft donor. Some clones in this sample may be carry-over from other donors' samples. This chain uses TRBV25-1 with TRBJ2-7; tentatively, D is TRBD1 (5 bases). CDR3 amino acids: CATLGHKNEQYF. The CDR3 bases are TGTGCCACTTTGGGGCACAAGAACGAGCAGTACTTC.